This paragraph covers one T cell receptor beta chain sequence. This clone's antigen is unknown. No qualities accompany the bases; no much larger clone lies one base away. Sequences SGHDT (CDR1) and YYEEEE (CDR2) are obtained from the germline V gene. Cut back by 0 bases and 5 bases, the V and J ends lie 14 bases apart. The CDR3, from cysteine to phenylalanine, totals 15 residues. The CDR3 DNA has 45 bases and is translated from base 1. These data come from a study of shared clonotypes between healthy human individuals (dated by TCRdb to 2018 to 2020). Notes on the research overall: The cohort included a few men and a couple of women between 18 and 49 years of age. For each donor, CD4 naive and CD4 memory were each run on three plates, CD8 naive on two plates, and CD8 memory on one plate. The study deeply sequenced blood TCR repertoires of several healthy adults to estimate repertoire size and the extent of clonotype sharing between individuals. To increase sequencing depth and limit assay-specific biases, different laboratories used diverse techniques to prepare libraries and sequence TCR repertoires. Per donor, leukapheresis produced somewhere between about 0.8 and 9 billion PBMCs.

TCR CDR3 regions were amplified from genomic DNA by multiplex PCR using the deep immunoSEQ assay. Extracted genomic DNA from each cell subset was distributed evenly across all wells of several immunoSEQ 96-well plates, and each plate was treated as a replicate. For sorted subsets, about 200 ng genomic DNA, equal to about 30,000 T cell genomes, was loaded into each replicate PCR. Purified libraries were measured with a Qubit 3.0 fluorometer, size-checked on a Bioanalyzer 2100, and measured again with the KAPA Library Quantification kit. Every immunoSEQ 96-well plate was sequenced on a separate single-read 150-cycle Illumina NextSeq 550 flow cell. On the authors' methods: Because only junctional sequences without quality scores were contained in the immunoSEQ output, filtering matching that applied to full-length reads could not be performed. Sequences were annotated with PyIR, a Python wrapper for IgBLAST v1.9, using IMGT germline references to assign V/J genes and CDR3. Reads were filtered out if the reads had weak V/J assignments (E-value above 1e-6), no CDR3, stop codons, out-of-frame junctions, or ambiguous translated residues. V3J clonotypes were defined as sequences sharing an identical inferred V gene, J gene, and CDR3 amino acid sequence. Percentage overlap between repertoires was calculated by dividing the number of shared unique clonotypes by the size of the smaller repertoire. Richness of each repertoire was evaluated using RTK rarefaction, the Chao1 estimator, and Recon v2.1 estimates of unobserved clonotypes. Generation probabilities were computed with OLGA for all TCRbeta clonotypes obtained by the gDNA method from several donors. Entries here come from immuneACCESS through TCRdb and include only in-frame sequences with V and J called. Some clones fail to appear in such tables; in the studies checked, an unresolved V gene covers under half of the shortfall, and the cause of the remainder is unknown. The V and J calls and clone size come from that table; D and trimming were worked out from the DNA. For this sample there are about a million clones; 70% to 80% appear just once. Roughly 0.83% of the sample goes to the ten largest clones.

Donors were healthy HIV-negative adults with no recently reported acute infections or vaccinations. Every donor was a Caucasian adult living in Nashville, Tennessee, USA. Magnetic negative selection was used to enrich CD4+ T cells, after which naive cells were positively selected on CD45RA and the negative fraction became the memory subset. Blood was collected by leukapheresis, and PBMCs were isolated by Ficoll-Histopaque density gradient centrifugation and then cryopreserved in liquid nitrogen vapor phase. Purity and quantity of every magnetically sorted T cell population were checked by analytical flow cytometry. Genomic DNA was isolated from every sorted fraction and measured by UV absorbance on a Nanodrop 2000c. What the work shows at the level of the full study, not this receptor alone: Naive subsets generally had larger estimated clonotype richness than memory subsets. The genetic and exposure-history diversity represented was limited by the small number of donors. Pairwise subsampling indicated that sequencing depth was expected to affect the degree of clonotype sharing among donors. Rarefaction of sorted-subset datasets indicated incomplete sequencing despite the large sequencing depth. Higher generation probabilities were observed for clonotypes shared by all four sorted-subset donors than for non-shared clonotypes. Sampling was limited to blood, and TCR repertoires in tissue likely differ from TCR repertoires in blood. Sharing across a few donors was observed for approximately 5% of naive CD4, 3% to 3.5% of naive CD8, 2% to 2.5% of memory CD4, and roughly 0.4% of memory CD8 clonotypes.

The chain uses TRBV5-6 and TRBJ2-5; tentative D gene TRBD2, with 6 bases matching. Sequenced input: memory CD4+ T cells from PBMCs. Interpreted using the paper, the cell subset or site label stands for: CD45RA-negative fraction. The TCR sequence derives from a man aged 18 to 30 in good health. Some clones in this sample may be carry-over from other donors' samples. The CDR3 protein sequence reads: CASSLGLATGETQYF. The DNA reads TGTGCCAGCAGCTTGGGTCTAGCGACGGGGGAGACCCAGTACTTC.